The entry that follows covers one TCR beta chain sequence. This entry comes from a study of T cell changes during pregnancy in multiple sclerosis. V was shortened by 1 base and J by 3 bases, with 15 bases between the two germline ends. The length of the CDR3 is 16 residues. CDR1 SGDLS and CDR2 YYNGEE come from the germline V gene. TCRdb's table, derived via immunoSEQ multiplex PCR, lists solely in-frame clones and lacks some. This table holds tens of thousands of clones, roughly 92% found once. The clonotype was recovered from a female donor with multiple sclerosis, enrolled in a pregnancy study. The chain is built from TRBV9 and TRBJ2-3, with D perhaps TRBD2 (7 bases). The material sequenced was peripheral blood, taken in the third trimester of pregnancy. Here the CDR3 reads CASSVRGGGITDTQYF. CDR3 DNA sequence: TGTGCCAGCAGCGTAAGGGGGGGAGGGATAACAGATACGCAGTATTTT. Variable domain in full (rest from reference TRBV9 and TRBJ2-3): DSGVTQTPKHLITATGQRVTLRCSPRSGDLSVYWYQQSLDQGLQFLIQYYNGEERAKGNILERFSAQQFPDLHSELNLSSLELGDSALYFCASSVRGGGITDTQYFGPGTRLTVL.